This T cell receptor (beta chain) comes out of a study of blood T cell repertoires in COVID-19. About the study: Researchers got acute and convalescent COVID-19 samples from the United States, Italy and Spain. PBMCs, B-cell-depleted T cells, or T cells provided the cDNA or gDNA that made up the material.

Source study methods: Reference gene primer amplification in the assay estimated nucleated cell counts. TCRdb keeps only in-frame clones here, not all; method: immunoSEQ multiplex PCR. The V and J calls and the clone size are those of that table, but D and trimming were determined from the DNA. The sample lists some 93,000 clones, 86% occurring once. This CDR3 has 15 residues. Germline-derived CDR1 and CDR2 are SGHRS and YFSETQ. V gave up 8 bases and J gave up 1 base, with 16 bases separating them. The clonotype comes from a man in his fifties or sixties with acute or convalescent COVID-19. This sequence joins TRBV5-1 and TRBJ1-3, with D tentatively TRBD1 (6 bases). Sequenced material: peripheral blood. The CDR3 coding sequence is TGCGCCAGTAAAAAAGAACAGGGTTCTGGAAACACCATATATTTT. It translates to CASKKEQGSGNTIYF.